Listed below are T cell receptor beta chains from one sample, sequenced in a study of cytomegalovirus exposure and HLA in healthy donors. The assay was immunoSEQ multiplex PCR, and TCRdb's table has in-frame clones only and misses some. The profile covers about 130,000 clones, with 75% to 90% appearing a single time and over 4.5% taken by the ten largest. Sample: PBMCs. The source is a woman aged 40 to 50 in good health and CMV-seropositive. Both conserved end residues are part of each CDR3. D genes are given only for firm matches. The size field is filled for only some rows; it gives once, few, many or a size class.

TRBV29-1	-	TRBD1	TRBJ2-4	TGCAGCGTGTCCACCGGGACAGGGGTTGGGTCCAAAAACATTCAGTACTTC	CSVSTGTGVGSKNIQYF
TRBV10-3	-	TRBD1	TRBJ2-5	TGTGCCATCAGTGAGTCGGGACAGAAGACCCAGTACTTC	CAISESGQKTQYF
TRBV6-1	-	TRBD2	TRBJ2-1	TGTGCCAGCAGTGAATGGACTAGCGGGGGGTCCAATGAGCAGTTCTTC	CASSEWTSGGSNEQFF
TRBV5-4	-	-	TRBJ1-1	TGTGCCAGCAGCCGAGGATATGTAGGGAACACTGAAGCTTTCTTT	CASSRGYVGNTEAFF
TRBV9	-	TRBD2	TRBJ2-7	TGTGCCAGCAGCGATGGACTAGCGGGAGATAGGGAGCAGTACTTC	CASSDGLAGDREQYF
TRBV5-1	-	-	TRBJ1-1	TGCGCCAGCAGCTACCGCCTAGGAAACACTGAAGCTTTCTTT	CASSYRLGNTEAFF
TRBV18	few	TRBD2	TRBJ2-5	TGTGCCAGCTCACCAACTAGCGGGGGGACGCGGGAGACCCAGTACTTC	CASSPTSGGTRETQYF
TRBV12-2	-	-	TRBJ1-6	TGTGCAAGTCGCTTAGAAAGACGGGAGAGGGGCAACTATAATTCACCCCTCCACTTT	CASRLERRERGNYNSPLHF
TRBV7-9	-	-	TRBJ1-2	TGTGCCAGCAGTCTGACAGAGAACTATGGCTACACCTTC	CASSLTENYGYTF
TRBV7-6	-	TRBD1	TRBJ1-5	TGTGCCAGCAGCTTAGAGGGGGCGCATCATCAGCCCCAGCATTTT	CASSLEGAHHQPQHF
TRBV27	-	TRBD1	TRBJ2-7	TGTGCCAGCAGTCCGGGACAGGGGGCCTCCTACGAGCAGTACTTC	CASSPGQGASYEQYF
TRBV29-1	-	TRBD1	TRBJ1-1	TGCAGCGTAGATACCGGGACAGGGCTAGCTTTCTTT	CSVDTGTGLAFF
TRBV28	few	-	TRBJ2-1	TGTGCCAGCATTTTAGGGGGAGGGCCCTTCAATGAGCAGTTCTTC	CASILGGGPFNEQFF
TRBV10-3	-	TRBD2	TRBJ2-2	TGTGCCATCAGTGGGACTAGCGGCAACACCGGGGAGCTGTTTTTT	CAISGTSGNTGELFF
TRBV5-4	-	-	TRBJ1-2	TGTGCCAGCAGCTTGGACAGAAACTATGGCTACACCTTC	CASSLDRNYGYTF
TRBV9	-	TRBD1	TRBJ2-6	TGTGCCAGCAGCGTAGGTTCAGGGGGCAACTCTGGGGCCAACGTCCTGACTTTC	CASSVGSGGNSGANVLTF
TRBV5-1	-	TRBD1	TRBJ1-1	TGCGCCAGCAGGCAGGTAGGGACAGCGAACACTGAAGCTTTCTTT	CASRQVGTANTEAFF
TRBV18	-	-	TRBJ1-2	TGTGCCAGCTCACCAGAGTCTGAGGGCTACACCTTC	CASSPESEGYTF
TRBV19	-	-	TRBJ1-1	TGTGCCAGTAGTACCCTCGGGACTGAAGCTTTCTTT	CASSTLGTEAFF
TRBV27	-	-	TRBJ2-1	TGTGCCAGCAGGCGCGGAGTTGAGCAGTTCTTC	CASRRGVEQFF
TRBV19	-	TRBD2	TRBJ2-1	TGTGCCAGTAGTATCGACAGCGGGGAGAGCTACAATGAGCAGTTCTTC	CASSIDSGESYNEQFF
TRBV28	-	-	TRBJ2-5	TGTGCCAGCAGTTTTCAGGCCCAAGAGACCCAGTACTTC	CASSFQAQETQYF
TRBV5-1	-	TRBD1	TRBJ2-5	TGCGCCAGCAGCTTTGGGGTCCGGGACAGGGGGCGCGGAGAGACCCAGTACTTC	CASSFGVRDRGRGETQYF
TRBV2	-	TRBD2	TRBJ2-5	TGTGCCAGCAGTGGCACTAGCGGGTATCAGTACTTC	CASSGTSGYQYF
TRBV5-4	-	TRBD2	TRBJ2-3	TGTGCCAGCAGCTTAGTCACTAGCGGAGCAGATACGCAGTATTTT	CASSLVTSGADTQYF
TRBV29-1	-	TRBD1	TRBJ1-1	TGCAGCGTTGAACCACGACAGGGGGCATTAGGAGGGGCTTTCTTT	CSVEPRQGALGGAFF
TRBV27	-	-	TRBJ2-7	TGTGCCAGCAGTGTCGAAACAGGGCCCCACTACGAGCAGTACTTC	CASSVETGPHYEQYF
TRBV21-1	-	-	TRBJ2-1	TGTGCCAGCCCAAGGGCGGGTTCCTACAATGAGCAGTTCTTC	CASPRAGSYNEQFF
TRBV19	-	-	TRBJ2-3	TGTGCCAGTAGTGCGTCGCGTAGCACAGATACGCAGTATTTT	CASSASRSTDTQYF
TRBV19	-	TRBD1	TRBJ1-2	TGTGCCAGTAGTGAGCCCGGACAGGGTCGGACTAACTATGGCTACACCTTC	CASSEPGQGRTNYGYTF
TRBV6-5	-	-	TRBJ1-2	TGTGCCAGCAGTTCCCGTTCCAGGGTGGGCTATGGCTACACCTTC	CASSSRSRVGYGYTF
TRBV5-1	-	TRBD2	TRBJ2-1	TGCGCCAGCAGCGACGGGACTAGCGGGCAGGCCTACAATGAGCAGTTCTTC	CASSDGTSGQAYNEQFF
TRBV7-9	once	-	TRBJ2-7	TGTGCCAGCAGCCCCGTCTCCCTCAAAACAGGGACCTACGAGCAGTACTTC	CASSPVSLKTGTYEQYF
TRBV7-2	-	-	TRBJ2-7	TGTGCCAGCAGCTTACTCTTAGACAGGAGATACGAGCAGTACTTC	CASSLLLDRRYEQYF
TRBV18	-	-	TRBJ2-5	TGTGCCAGCTCACCAGTCAGGGGCCAAGAGACCCAGTACTTC	CASSPVRGQETQYF
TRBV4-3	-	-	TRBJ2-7	TGCGCCAGCAGCCAAGAAGCGGGACAGGTGGGAAACGAGCAGTACTTC	CASSQEAGQVGNEQYF
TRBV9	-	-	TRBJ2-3	TGTGCCAGCAGCGTAGTTGGGACTAGCACAGATACGCAGTATTTT	CASSVVGTSTDTQYF
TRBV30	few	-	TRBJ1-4	TGTGCCTGGAGTGGGGGGCGGAATGAAAAACTGTTTTTT	CAWSGGRNEKLFF
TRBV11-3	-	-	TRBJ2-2	TGTGCCAGCAGCTCATCAGGGTTAGCCGGGGAGCTGTTTTTT	CASSSSGLAGELFF
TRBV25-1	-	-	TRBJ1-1	TGTGCCAGCAGGGGACTTACAAACACTGAAGCTTTCTTT	CASRGLTNTEAFF
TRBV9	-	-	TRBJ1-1	TGTGCCAGCAGCAAATCAGGGGTGAGCGCTGAAGCTTTCTTT	CASSKSGVSAEAFF
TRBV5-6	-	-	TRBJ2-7	TGTGCCAGCAGCGCCGGTGGCTCCTACGAGCAGTACTTC	CASSAGGSYEQYF
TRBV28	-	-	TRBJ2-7	TGTGCCAGCAGTTTAATGGGGCAGTCGACTAGAGAGCAGTACTTC	CASSLMGQSTREQYF
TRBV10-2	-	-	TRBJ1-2	TGCGCCAGCAGTGAGGGAGGGTGGGACGATGCGCGTGGCTACACCTTC	CASSEGGWDDARGYTF
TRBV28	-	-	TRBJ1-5	TGTGCCAGCAGTTTACCTGTTAGCAATCAGCCCCAGCATTTT	CASSLPVSNQPQHF
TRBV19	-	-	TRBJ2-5	TGTGCCAGTAGTATAAACACCAACCAAGAGACCCAGTACTTC	CASSINTNQETQYF
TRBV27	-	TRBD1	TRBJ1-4	TGTGCCAGCAGAAGGACAGGGTTTGGAAGAGGGGATGAAAAACTGTTTTTT	CASRRTGFGRGDEKLFF
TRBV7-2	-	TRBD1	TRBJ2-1	TGTGCCAGCAGACAAGAATTACCGGGACAGGGTTCGAGTGAGCAGTTCTTC	CASRQELPGQGSSEQFF
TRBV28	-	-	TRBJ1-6	TGTGCCAGCAGTCTGTCCGGGAGCAGCTCCTATAATTCACCCCTCCACTTT	CASSLSGSSSYNSPLHF
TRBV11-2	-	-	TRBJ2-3	TGTGCCAGCAGCCCAACCCCAATTGCGGACAGAAGCACAGATACGCAGTATTTT	CASSPTPIADRSTDTQYF
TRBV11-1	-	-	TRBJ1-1	TGTGCCAGCAGCTCACTTCGGACGCGGGGAACTGAAGCTTTCTTT	CASSSLRTRGTEAFF